This section outlines one T cell receptor (beta chain) sequence together with its context. Its specificity is not known. Treatment of the sample: roughly 19 received Ad26.COV2.S at low or high dose, single or two shots; several received placebo; per-sample allocation not given. Following the first vaccine or placebo injection, samples were taken on day 63. Using immunoSEQ multiplex PCR, the repertoire was profiled, and TCRdb retains in-frame clones only, with some absent. Among some 250,000 clones listed, around 87% were seen once. The sample originates from a study of Ad26.COV2.S vaccination and SARS-CoV-2 variants. Study findings and constraints: Vaccine recipients and placebo recipients showed similar non-spike TCR breadth. Substantial breadth was reportedly displayed by spike-specific CD8+ and CD4+ T cell responses after vaccination.

V was clipped by 5 bases and J by 9 bases, with 13 bases between them. This CDR3 is 12 amino acids long. The germline CDR1 and CDR2 sequences are MDHEN and SYDVKM. This material consisted of peripheral blood, taken in a trial of Ad26.COV2.S vaccine versus placebo. The chain has TRBV28 and TRBJ1-1; D possibly corresponds to TRBD1 (6 bases). This receptor was taken from a person between 18 and 65 years old who received the Ad26.COV2.S COVID-19 vaccine or a placebo. This CDR3 reads CASSITGRQAFF. The CDR3 bases are TGTGCCAGCAGTATCACAGGGCGTCAAGCTTTCTTT. Full variable domain (missing parts from reference TRBV28 and TRBJ1-1): DVKVTQSSRYLVKRTGEKVFLECVQDMDHENMFWYRQDPGLGLRLIYFSYDVKMKEKGDIPEGYSVSREKKERFSLILESASTNQTSMYLCASSITGRQAFFGQGTRLTVV.